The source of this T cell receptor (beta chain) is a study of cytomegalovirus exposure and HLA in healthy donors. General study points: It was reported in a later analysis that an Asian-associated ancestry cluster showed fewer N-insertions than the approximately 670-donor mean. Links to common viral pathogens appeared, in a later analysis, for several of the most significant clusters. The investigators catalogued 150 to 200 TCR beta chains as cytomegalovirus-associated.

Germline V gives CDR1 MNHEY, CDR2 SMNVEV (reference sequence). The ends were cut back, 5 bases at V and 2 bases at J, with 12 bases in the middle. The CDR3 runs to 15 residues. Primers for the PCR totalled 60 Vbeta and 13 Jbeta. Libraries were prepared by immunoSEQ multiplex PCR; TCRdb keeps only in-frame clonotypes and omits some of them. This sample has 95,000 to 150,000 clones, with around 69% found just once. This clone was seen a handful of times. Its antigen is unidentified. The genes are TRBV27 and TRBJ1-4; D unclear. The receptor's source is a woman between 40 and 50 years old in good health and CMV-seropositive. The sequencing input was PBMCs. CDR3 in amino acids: CASSPRRETNEKLFF. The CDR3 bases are TGTGCCAGCAGTCCAAGGAGGGAGACTAATGAAAAACTGTTTTTT.